The sequence of this TCR beta chain was determined in a study of T cell responses to AZD1222 COVID-19 vaccine. Assay: immunoSEQ multiplex PCR; the TCRdb copy retains only in-frame clones and omits some. The sample has about 100,000 clones; roughly 86% are singletons. This CDR3 region has 14 residues. CDR1 LNHDA and CDR2 SQIVND come from the germline V gene (reference sequence). V gave up 4 bases and J gave up 2 bases; unmatched junction bases: 4. Whole-study findings and limits: Among vaccine-associated CD4 TCRs, coverage spanned spike, with dominance at 160-218 and 743-854. As reported, nearly half of all spike-specific TCRs target variant regions that are unmutated.

Note on this clone: Its antigen remains unidentified.

The J gene is TRBJ2-7, the V gene TRBV19; 8 nucleotides align to TRBD2. This receptor was identified in an adult in good health. The sequencing here drew on peripheral blood, taken on day 0 of MenACWY control vaccination. CDR3 amino acids: CASSTRGGTYEQYF. CDR3 coding DNA: TGTGCCAGTAGTACCCGGGGGGGAACCTACGAGCAGTACTTC.